This is a list of T cell receptor beta chains from one sample in a study of blood T cell repertoires in COVID-19. The assay was immunoSEQ multiplex PCR, and TCRdb's table has in-frame clones only and misses some. The sample yields roughly 69,000 clones, 80% to 90% seen once. The sequencing input was PBMCs or T cells enriched from blood (not recorded which). The source is a middle-aged woman with acute COVID-19. CDR3s include the opening cysteine and the closing phenylalanine or tryptophan. Each record gives: clone size, V gene, J gene, D gene, CDR3 DNA, CDR3 protein. A D gene is named only where the DNA matches it firmly. Only part of the rows carry a size: once, few, many, or a class if the clone is expanded.

>-|TRBV10-1|TRBJ1-4|TRBD1
TGCGCCAGCTCCGATGGGGGGACAGGGGACGAAAAACTGTTTTTT
CASSDGGTGDEKLFF
>medium-sized|TRBV7-9|TRBJ1-5|TRBD1
TGTGCCAGCAGCTTCACTACAGGGGGCAATCAGCCCCAGCATTTT
CASSFTTGGNQPQHF
>few|TRBV28|TRBJ2-2|-
TGTGCCAGCAGCCACAAAGCGAACACCGGGGAGCTGTTTTTT
CASSHKANTGELFF
>-|TRBV6-1|TRBJ2-3|TRBD2
TGTGCCAGCAGTGAATGGCCTAGCGGGATTGTATTAGATACGCAGTATTTT
CASSEWPSGIVLDTQYF
>-|TRBV27|TRBJ2-5|-
TGTGCCAGCAGTTTCAGTCCAAACCAAGAGACCCAGTACTTC
CASSFSPNQETQYF
>few|TRBV7-9|TRBJ2-1|TRBD1
TGTGCCAGCAGGCTCGACAGGGGCCGACTAGACAATGAGCAGTTCTTC
CASRLDRGRLDNEQFF
>-|TRBV5-1|TRBJ2-2|-
TGCGCCAGCAGCTTGAGTCAGGGATCGAACACCGGGGAGCTGTTTTTT
CASSLSQGSNTGELFF
>-|TRBV28|TRBJ2-2|TRBD1
TGTGCCAGCAGTTTGGGGACAGGGTTAGACACCGGGGAGCTGTTTTTT
CASSLGTGLDTGELFF
>-|TRBV3-1/TRBV3-2|TRBJ1-4|TRBD1
TGTGCCAGCAGTACGGGACAGGGGGCGCTTGAAAAACTGTTTTTT
CASSTGQGALEKLFF
>-|TRBV19|TRBJ1-6|-
TGTGCCAGTAGCCTCCGGGGGTTGGATTCACCCCTCCACTTT
CASSLRGLDSPLHF
>-|TRBV28|TRBJ2-5|-
TGTGCCAGCAGGGCGGGGCGCCAAGAGACCCAGTACTTC
CASRAGRQETQYF
>-|TRBV7-9|TRBJ1-1|TRBD1
TGTGCCAGCAGCTTAGTCACAGGGGTGGCTGAAGCTTTCTTT
CASSLVTGVAEAFF
>-|TRBV5-6|TRBJ2-1|-
TGTGCCAGCGCCCGACCAGGGGAATACAATGAGCAGTTCTTC
CASARPGEYNEQFF
>-|TRBV7-9|TRBJ2-2|-
TGTGCCAGCAGCTCCAGGGGATATACCGGGGAGCTGTTTTTT
CASSSRGYTGELFF
>-|TRBV10-1|TRBJ2-3|TRBD1
TGCGCCAGCAGCCCGGGACAGGGTGGGGATACGCAGTATTTT
CASSPGQGGDTQYF
>-|TRBV5-6|TRBJ1-4|TRBD1
TGTGCCAGCAGATTAGGGACAGGGGGCACTTATGAAAAACTGTTTTTT
CASRLGTGGTYEKLFF
>-|TRBV7-9|TRBJ2-1|-
TGTGCCAGCAGCTTAGGGTCGAATAGCCATGAGCAGTTCTTC
CASSLGSNSHEQFF
>-|TRBV11-2|TRBJ2-3|TRBD1
TGTGCCAGCAGCTTATCAGGGGGCGGTGCAGATACGCAGTATTTT
CASSLSGGGADTQYF
>-|TRBV21-1|TRBJ1-1|-
TGTGCCAGCAGCAAAGAGGAGGGGGGGAACCCGAACACTGAAGCTTTCTTT
CASSKEEGGNPNTEAFF
>-|TRBV11-2|TRBJ2-3|-
TGTGCCAGCAGCTTACCCGGCACAGATACGCAGTATTTT
CASSLPGTDTQYF
>-|TRBV7-6|TRBJ2-1|-
TGTGCCAGCAGCAGACAGGCCCCCTCCTACAATGAGCAGTTCTTC
CASSRQAPSYNEQFF
>-|TRBV27|TRBJ2-3|TRBD1
TGTGCCAGCAGTTTAACCAGGGGGCAGGCAGATACGCAGTATTTT
CASSLTRGQADTQYF